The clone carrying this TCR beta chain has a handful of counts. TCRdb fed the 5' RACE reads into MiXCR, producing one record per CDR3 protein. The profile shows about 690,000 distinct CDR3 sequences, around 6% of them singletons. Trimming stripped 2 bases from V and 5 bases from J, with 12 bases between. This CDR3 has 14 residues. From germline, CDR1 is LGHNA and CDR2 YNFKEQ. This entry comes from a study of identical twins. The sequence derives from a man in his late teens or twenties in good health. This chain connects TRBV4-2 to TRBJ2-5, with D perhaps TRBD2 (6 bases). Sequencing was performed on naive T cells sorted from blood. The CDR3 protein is CASSQPREWETQYF. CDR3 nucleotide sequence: TGTGCCAGCAGCCAACCCCGGGAGTGGGAGACCCAGTACTTC.